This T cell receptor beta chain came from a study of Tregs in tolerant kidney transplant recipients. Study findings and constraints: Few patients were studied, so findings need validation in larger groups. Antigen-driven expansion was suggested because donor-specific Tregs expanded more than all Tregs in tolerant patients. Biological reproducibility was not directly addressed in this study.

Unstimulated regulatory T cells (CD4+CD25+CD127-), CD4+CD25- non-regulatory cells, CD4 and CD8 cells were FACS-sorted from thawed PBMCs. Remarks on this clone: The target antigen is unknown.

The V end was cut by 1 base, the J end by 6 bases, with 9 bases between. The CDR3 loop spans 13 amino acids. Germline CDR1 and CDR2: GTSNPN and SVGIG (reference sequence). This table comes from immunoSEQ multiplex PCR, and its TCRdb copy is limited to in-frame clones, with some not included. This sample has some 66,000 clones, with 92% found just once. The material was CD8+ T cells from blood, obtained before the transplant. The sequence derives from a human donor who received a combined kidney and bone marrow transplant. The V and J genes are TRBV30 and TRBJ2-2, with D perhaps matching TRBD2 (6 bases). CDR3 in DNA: TGTGCCTGGAGTGCGGGGACTTCCGGGGAGCTGTTTTTT. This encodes CAWSAGTSGELFF.